Each of the 3 T cell receptor beta chains below was sequenced from the same sample in a study of neurological immune-mediated disorders. TCRdb ran MiXCR on the 5' RACE reads and lists one entry per CDR3 protein. The sample has 50,000 or so distinct CDR3 sequences, 3% to 3.5% seen once; the top ten hold 5.5% to 6%. What was sequenced was PBMCs. The receptor source for this set is a middle-aged man with multiple sclerosis.

This clonotype was recorded many times. The gene calls are TRBV20-1 and TRBJ2-7, with a tentative D call TRBD2 (7 bases). V was clipped by 0 bases and J by 3 bases, with 15 bases between them. This CDR3 is 15 amino acids long. In germline, CDR1 is DFQATT, CDR2 SNEGSKA (reference sequence). The DNA of the CDR3 is TGCAGTGCTAGAGATGGGGGGGCAGGAAACTACGAGCAGTACTTC. It yields the protein CSARDGGAGNYEQYF.

CDR3: CASSPDRMQPQHF. Written as DNA, the CDR3 is TGTGCCAGCTCACCCGACAGGATGCAGCCCCAGCATTTT. V is TRBV18 and J is TRBJ1-5; TRBD1 might be the D (6 bases). V dropped 3 bases and J dropped 7 bases, with 10 bases sitting between them. Germline CDR1 KGHSH, CDR2 LQKENI. The CDR3 is made up of 13 amino acids.

This clonotype was seen repeatedly, ten times or more. This rearrangement joins TRBV7-3 to TRBJ1-5, with a possible D match to TRBD1 (6 bases). V gave up 5 bases and J gave up 4 bases, with 9 bases separating them. From germline, CDR1 is SGHTA and CDR2 FQGTGA. The CDR3 consists of 13 residues. The CDR3 loop is CASSTGTNQPQHF. The CDR3 DNA reads as TGTGCCAGCAGCACGGGGACAAATCAGCCCCAGCATTTT.